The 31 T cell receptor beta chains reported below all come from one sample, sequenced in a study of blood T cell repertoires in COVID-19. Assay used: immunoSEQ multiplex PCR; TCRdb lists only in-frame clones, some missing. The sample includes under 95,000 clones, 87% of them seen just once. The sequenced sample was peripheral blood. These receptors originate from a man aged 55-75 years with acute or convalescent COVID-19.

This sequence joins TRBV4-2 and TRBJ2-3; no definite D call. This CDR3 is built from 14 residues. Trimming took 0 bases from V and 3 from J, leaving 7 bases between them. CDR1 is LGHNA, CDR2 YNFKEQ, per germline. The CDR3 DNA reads TGTGCCAGCAGCCAAGATGGCTCGACAGATACGCAGTATTTT. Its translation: CASSQDGSTDTQYF.

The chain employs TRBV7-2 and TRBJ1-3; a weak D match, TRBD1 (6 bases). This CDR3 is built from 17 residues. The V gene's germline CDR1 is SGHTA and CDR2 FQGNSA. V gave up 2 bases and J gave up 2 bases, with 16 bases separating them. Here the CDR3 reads CASSLTGHPGTGNTIYF. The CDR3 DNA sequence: TGTGCCAGCAGCTTAACGGGACACCCAGGCACTGGAAACACCATATATTTT.

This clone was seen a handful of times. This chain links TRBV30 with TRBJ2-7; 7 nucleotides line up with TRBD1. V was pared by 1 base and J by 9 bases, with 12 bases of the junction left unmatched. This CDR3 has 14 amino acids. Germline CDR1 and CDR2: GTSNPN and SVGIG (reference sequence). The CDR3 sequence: CAWSATGTVKVQYF. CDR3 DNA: TGTGCCTGGAGTGCCACGGGGACAGTCAAGGTGCAGTACTTC. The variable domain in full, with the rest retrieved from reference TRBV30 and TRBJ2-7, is SQTIHQWPATLVQPVGSPLSLECTVEGTSNPNLYWYRQAAGRGLQLLFYSVGIGQISSEVPQNLSASRPQDRQFILSSKKLLLSDSGFYLCAWSATGTVKVQYFGPGTRLTVT.

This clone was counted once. CDR3 DNA sequence: TGTGCCAGCAGCCCGGGGGGAGGAAACACCATATATTTT. It yields the protein CASSPGGGNTIYF. V gene TRBV5-5 combines with J gene TRBJ1-3, with D perhaps TRBD1 (5 bases). Trimming removed 4 bases at V and 4 bases at J, with 9 bases between. Germline assignment: CDR1 SGHKS and CDR2 YYEKEE (reference sequence). The CDR3 contains 13 residues.

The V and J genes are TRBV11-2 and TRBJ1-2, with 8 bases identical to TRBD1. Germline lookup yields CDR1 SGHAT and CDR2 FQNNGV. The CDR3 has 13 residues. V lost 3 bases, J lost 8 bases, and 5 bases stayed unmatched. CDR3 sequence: CASSLTGVGGYTF. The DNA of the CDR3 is TGTGCCAGCAGCTTGACAGGGGTGGGAGGCTACACCTTC.

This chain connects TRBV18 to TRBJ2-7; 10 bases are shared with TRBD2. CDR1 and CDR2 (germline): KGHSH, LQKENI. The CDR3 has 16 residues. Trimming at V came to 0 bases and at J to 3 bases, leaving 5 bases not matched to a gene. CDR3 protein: CASSPPSGGLHYEQYF. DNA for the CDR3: TGTGCCAGCTCACCACCTAGCGGGGGGCTCCACTACGAGCAGTACTTC.

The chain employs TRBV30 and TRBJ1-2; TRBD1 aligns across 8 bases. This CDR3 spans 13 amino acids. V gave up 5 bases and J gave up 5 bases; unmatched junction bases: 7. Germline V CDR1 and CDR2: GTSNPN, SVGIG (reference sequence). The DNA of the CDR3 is TGTGCCTGGGGCAGGGACAGGCCGTATGGCTACACCTTC. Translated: CAWGRDRPYGYTF. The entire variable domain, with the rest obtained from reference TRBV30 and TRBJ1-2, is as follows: SQTIHQWPATLVQPVGSPLSLECTVEGTSNPNLYWYRQAAGRGLQLLFYSVGIGQISSEVPQNLSASRPQDRQFILSSKKLLLSDSGFYLCAWGRDRPYGYTFGSGTRLTVV.

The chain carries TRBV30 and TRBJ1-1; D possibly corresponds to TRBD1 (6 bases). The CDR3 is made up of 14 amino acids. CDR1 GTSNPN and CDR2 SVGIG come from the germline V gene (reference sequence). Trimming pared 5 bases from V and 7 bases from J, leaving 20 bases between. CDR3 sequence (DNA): TGTGCCTGGGACCCCATGGGGGCGTACAGTGAAGCTTTCTTT. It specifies CAWDPMGAYSEAFF.

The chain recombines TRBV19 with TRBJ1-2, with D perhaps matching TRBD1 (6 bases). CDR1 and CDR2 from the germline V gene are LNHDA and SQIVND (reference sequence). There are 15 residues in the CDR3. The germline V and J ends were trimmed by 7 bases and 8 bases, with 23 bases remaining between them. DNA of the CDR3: TGTGCCAGTACCAAAACTAGGGGGAATCAAAGGGGCTACACCTTC. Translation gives CASTKTRGNQRGYTF.

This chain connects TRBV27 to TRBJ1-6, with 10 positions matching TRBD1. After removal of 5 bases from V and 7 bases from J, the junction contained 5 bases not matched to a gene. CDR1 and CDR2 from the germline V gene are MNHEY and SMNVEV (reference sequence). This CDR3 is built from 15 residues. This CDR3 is CASSPLGQGNSPLHF. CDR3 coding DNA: TGTGCCAGCAGTCCCCTGGGACAGGGGAATTCACCCCTCCACTTT.

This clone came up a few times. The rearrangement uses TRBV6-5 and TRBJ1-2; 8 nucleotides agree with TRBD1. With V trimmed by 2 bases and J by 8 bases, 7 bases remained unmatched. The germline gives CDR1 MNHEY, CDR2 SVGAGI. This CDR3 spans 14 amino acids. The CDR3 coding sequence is TGTGCCAGCAGTTACCAGGGGGCGGGGTACGGCTACACCTTC. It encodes CASSYQGAGYGYTF.

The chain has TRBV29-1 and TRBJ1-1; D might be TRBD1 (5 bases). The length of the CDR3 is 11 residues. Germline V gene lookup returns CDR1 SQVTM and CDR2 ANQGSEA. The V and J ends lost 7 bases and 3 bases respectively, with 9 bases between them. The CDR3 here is CSADSYTEAFF. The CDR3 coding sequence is TGCAGCGCAGACAGCTACACTGAAGCTTTCTTT. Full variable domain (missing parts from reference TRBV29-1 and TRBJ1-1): SAVISQKPSRDICQRGTSLTIQCQVDSQVTMMFWYRQQPGQSLTLIATANQGSEATYESGFVIDKFPISRPNLTFSTLTVSNMSPEDSSIYLCSADSYTEAFFGQGTRLTVV.

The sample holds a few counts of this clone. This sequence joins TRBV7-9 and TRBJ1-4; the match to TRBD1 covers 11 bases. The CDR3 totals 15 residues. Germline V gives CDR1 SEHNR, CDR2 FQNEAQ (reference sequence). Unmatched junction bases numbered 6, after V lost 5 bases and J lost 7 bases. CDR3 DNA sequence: TGTGCCAGCAGCCCGACGGGGACAGGGGGTGAAAAACTGTTTTTT. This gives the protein CASSPTGTGGEKLFF.

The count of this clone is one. CDR3 loop: CASSIDGTSGHENIQYF. CDR3 DNA sequence: TGTGCCAGTAGTATAGATGGGACTAGCGGGCATGAAAACATTCAGTACTTC. This sequence joins TRBV19 and TRBJ2-4; TRBD2 matches at 12 bases. Per the germline V gene, CDR1 is LNHDA and CDR2 is SQIVND (reference sequence). Trimming removed 0 bases from V and 5 bases from J; junction bases left unmatched: 5. This CDR3 is built from 17 residues.

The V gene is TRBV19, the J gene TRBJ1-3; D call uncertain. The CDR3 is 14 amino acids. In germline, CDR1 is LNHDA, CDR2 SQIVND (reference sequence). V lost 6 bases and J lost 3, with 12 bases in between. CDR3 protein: CASRRQQGGNTIYF. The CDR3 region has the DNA TGTGCCAGTAGGCGACAACAAGGTGGAAACACCATATATTTT.

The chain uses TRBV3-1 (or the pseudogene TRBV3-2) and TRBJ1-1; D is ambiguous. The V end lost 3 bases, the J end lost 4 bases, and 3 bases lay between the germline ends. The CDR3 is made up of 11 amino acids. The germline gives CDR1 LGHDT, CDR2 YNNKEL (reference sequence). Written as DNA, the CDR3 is TGTGCCAGCAGCCAGGCCACTGAAGCTTTCTTT. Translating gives CASSQATEAFF.

The CDR3 DNA reads TGTGCCAGCAGCCAAGTGGCCCGCACTGAAGCTTTCTTT. Amino acids: CASSQVARTEAFF. This chain joins TRBV16 and TRBJ1-1; D call uncertain. V was trimmed by 2 bases and J by 4 bases, leaving 8 bases between them. The CDR3 has 13 amino acids. The germline V gene encodes CDR1 KGHSY and CDR2 FQNENV.

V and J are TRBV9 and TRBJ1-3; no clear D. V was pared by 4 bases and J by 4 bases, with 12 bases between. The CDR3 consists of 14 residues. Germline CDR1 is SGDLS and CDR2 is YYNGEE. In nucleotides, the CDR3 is TGTGCCAGCAGCCGAGAAGTGCGAGGAAACACCATATATTTT. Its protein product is CASSREVRGNTIYF.

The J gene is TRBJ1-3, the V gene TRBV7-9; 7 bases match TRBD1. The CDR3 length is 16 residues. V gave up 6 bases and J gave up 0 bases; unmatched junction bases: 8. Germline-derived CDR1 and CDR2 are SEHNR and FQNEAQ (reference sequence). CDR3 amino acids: CASSAMTGSSGNTIYF. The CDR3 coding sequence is TGTGCCAGCAGTGCAATGACAGGGAGCTCTGGAAACACCATATATTTT.

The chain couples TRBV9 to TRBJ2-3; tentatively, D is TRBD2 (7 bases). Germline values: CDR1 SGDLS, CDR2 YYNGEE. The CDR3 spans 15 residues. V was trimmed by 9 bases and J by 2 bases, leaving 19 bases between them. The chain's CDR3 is CATARGAVTTDTQYF. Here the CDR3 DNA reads TGTGCCACCGCCCGGGGGGCCGTCACCACAGATACGCAGTATTTT.

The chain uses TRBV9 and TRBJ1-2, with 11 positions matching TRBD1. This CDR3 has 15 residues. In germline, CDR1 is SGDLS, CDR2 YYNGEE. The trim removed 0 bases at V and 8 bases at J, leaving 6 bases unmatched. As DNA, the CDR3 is TGTGCCAGCAGCGTAGACGGGACAGGGGGGTTCGGCTACACCTTC. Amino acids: CASSVDGTGGFGYTF. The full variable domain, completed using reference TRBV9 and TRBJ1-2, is DSGVTQTPKHLITATGQRVTLRCSPRSGDLSVYWYQQSLDQGLQFLIQYYNGEERAKGNILERFSAQQFPDLHSELNLSSLELGDSALYFCASSVDGTGGFGYTFGSGTRLTVV.

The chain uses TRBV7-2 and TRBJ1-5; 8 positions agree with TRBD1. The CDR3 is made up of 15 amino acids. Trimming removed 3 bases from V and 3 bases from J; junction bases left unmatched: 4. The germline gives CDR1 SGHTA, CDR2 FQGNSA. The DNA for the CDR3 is TGTGCCAGCAGCTTCGGACAGGGCTCCAATCAGCCCCAGCATTTT. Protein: CASSFGQGSNQPQHF.

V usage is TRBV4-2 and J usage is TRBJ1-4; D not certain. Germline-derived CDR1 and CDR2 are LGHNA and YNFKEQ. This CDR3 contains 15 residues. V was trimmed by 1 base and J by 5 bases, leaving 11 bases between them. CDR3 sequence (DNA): TGTGCCAGCAGCCAAGTACGGGGAATGAATGAAAAACTGTTTTTT. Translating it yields CASSQVRGMNEKLFF.

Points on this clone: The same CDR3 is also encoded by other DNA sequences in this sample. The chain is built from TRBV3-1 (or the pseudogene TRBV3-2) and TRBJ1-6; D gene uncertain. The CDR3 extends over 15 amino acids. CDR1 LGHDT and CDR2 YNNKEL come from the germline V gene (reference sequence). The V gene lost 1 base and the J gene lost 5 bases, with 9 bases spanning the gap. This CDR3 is CASSQGGTDNSPLHF. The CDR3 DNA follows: TGTGCCAGCAGCCAAGGTGGTACAGATAATTCACCCCTCCACTTT.

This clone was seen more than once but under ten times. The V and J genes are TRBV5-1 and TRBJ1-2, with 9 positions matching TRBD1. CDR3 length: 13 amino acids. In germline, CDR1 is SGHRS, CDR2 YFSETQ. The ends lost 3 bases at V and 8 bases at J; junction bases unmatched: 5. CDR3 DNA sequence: TGCGCCAGCAGCTCCTCGGACAGGGGAGGCTACACCTTC. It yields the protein CASSSSDRGGYTF.

CDR3 sequence (DNA): TGTGCCAGCAGCTTGAACGGGGAAGCTTTCTTT. This encodes CASSLNGEAFF. The rearrangement uses TRBV5-6 and TRBJ1-1; D remains ambiguous. The CDR3 length is 11 residues. V lost 1 base and J 8 bases, leaving 6 bases between the germline ends. Germline CDR1 SGHDT, CDR2 YYEEEE.

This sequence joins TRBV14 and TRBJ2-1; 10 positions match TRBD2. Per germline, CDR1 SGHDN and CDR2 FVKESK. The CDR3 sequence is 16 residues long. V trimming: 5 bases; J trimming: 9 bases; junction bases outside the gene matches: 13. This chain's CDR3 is CASSSLAGDFSGEQFF. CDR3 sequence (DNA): TGTGCCAGCAGCTCCCTAGCGGGGGATTTTTCGGGTGAGCAGTTCTTC. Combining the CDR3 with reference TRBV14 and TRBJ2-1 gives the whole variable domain EAGVTQFPSHSVIEKGQTVTLRCDPISGHDNLYWYRRVMGKEIKFLLHFVKESKQDESGMPNNRFLAERTGGTYSTLKVQPAELEDSGVYFCASSSLAGDFSGEQFFGPGTRLTVL.

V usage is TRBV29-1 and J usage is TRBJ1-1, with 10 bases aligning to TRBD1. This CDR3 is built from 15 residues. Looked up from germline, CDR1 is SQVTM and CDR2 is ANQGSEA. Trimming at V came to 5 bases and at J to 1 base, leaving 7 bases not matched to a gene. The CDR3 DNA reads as TGCAGCGTTTCTGGGACAGGGGAGGGGAACACTGAAGCTTTCTTT. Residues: CSVSGTGEGNTEAFF.

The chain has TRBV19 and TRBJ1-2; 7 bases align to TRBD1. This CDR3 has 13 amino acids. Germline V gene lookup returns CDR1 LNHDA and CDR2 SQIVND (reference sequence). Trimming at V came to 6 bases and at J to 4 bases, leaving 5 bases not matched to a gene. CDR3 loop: CASSRDRAYGYTF. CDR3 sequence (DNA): TGTGCCAGTAGCAGAGACAGGGCCTATGGCTACACCTTC.

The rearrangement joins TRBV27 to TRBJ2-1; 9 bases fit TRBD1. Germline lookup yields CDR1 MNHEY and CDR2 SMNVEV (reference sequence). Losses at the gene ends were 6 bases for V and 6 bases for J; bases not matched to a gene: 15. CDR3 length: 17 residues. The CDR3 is CASRDRGHRDQVNEQFF. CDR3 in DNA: TGTGCCAGCAGGGACAGGGGCCACCGGGACCAAGTCAATGAGCAGTTCTTC.

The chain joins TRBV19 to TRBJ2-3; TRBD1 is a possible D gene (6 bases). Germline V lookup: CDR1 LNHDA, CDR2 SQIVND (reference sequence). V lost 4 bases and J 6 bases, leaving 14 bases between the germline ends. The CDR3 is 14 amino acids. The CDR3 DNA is TGTGCCAGTAGTACTGCAGGGGTCGGGGATACGCAGTATTTT. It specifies CASSTAGVGDTQYF.